This entry describes one TCR beta chain. The antigen is not known. The CDR3 covers 13 residues. The V gene's germline CDR1 is MDHEN and CDR2 SYDVKM. Deletions cut 7 bases from V and 0 bases from J, with 7 bases between. The data originate from a study of cytomegalovirus exposure and HLA in healthy donors. Study-wide context: Samples from HLA-typed donors yielded around 85 million unique TCRs in an early data release. Study-level findings and limits: It was reported that the classifier diagnosed cytomegalovirus status with high specificity and sensitivity in both the original and validation cohorts. Some TCR beta chains (roughly 150 of them) were listed as cytomegalovirus-associated. As a later analysis revealed, the rate of TCR association differed by HLA locus, with DRB1 most and HLA-C fewest.

Researchers ran the PCR with 60 Vbeta and 13 Jbeta primers. Libraries were prepared by immunoSEQ multiplex PCR; TCRdb keeps only in-frame clonotypes and omits some of them. This sample carries 80,000 or so clones, 75% of them seen once, and the ten largest clones take around 7%. The clonotype was recovered from a woman aged 40 to 55 in good health and CMV-seronegative. V gene TRBV28 combines with J gene TRBJ2-1; the D is unclear. Sequencing was performed on PBMCs. The CDR3 nucleotides are TGTGCCAGCATCGAGGACTCCTACAATGAGCAGTTCTTC. The encoded protein is CASIEDSYNEQFF.